This T cell receptor beta chain was profiled in a study of CD4 T cells in relation to SARS-CoV-2 and coronaviruses. CDR1 is LNHDA and CDR2 is SQIVND in the germline V gene (reference sequence). The CDR3 is 15 residues long. Trimming shortened V by 1 base and J by 0 bases, and 6 bases separated the two germline ends. Sequencing used immunoSEQ multiplex PCR; TCRdb keeps in-frame clones, though not all of them. In the table there are 60,000 or so clones, approximately 94% of which are singletons. Before the COVID-19 pandemic, during about 2010-2018, CD4+ T cells were taken from unexposed donors. Cryopreserved PBMCs were CD4-enriched, then split into naive and memory cells. In regard to this clone: Its antigen remains unknown.

Study conclusions and caveats: Each donor contributed either pre-pandemic or post-infection samples, not both. Monoreactive clones expanded significantly more to SARS-CoV-2 than crossreactive clones did.

The J gene is TRBJ2-2, the V gene TRBV19; D is unclear. Sequenced: naive CD4+ T cells from PBMCs. Subset meaning: naive CD4+ T cells isolated by negative enrichment. The TCR sequence derives from a human donor in good health. DNA of the CDR3: TGTGCCAGTAGTATAGTCTCAACGAACACCGGGGAGCTGTTTTTT. This gives the protein CASSIVSTNTGELFF.